The sequence of this TCR beta chain was determined in a study of CXCR3-negative and CXCR3-positive naive CD8 T cells. Overall study findings and caveats: High diversity, comparable across both naive subsets, contrasted with much lower diversity in memory CD8+ cells.

At approximately 300,000 cells each, triplicate sorts were carried out for each CD8+ T cell subset. Those CD8+ T cells considered naive were CD45RO-CCR7+CD27+CD95-. In regard to this clonotype: The antigen remains undetermined.

With UMI labels, 5' RACE was used to prepare the TRB cDNA libraries. Using the 5' RACE reads, TCRdb records one entry per CDR3 protein without DNA. In all, the sample yields about 90,000 distinct CDR3 sequences. Germline V CDR1 and CDR2: DFQATT, SNEGSKA (reference sequence). The CDR3 is 14 amino acids. The sequenced sample was naive CXCR3- CD8+ T cells from blood. Specified subset: CD45RO-CCR7+CD27+CD95- naive CD8+ T cells lacking CXCR3 (TNR3-). V is TRBV20-1 and J is TRBJ2-1. This clonotype originated in a human donor in good health. Some clones in this sample may be carry-over from other donors' samples. The chain's CDR3 is CSAWDLWSGNEQFF.